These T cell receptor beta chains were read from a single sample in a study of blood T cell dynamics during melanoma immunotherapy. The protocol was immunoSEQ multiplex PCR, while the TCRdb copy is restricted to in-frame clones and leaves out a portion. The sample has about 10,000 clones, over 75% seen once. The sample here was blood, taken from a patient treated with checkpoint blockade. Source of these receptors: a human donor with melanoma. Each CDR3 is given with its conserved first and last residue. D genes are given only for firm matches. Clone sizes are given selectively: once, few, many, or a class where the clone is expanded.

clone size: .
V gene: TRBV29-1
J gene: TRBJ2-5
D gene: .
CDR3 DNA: TGCAGCGTTGTGGGTGAACAAGAGACCCAGTACTTC
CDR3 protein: CSVVGEQETQYF

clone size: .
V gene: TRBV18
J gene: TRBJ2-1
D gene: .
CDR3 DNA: TGTGCCAGCTCACCACGTGTAGAGCGGAGGGATGAGCAGTTCTTC
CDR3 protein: CASSPRVERRDEQFF

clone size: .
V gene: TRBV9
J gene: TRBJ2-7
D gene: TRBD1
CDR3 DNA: TGTGCCAGCAGCGTGATTGGACAGGGCGACGAGCAGTACTTC
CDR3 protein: CASSVIGQGDEQYF

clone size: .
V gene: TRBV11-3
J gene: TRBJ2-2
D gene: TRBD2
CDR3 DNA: TGTGCCAGCCGCCTCTCGGGGGGGACCGGGGAGCTGTTTTTT
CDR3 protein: CASRLSGGTGELFF

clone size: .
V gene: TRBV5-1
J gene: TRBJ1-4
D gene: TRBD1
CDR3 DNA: TGCGCCAGCAGCCGGACAGGGGGCGAGGAAAAACTGTTTTTT
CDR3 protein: CASSRTGGEEKLFF

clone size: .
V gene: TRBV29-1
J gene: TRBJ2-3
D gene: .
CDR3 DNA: TGCAGCGTTCTGGGGACAAGCACAGATACGCAGTATTTT
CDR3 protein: CSVLGTSTDTQYF

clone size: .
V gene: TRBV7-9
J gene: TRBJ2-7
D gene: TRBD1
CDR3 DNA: TGTGCCAGCACCTTGGGACAGGGGGCCTACGAGCAGTACTTC
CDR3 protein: CASTLGQGAYEQYF

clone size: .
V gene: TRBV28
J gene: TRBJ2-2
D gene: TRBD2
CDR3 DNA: TGTGCCAGCCAGTCTAGCGGGAGGAGGGCCGGGGAGCTGTTTTTT
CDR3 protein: CASQSSGRRAGELFF

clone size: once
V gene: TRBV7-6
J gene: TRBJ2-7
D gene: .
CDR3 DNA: TGTGCCAGCAGTCTCGGGGCGTCCGCCGAGCAGTACTTC
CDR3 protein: CASSLGASAEQYF

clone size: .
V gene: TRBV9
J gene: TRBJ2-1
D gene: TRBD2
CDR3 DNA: TGTGCCAGCAGCGGGATACTAGCGAATGAGCAGTTCTTC
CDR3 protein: CASSGILANEQFF

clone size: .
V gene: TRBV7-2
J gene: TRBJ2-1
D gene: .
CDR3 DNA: TGTGCCAGCAGCTTAGCGACCGTCTACAATGAGCAGTTCTTC
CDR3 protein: CASSLATVYNEQFF

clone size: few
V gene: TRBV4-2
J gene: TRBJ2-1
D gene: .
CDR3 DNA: TGTGCCAGCAGCCAAATGACGGTAGACAATGAGCAGTTCTTC
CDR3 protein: CASSQMTVDNEQFF

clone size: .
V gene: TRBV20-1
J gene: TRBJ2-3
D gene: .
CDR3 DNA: TGCAGTGCTCGCACAGATACGCAGTATTTT
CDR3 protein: CSARTDTQYF

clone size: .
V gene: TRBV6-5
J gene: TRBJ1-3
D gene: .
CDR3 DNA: TGTGCCAGCCAGAATACCGCCGGGACCATATATTTT
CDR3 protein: CASQNTAGTIYF

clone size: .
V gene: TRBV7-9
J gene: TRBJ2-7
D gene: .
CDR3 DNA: TGTGCCAGCAGCGGTCCCGGGACACCCTACGAGCAGTACTTC
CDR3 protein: CASSGPGTPYEQYF

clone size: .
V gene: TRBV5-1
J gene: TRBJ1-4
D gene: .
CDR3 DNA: TGCGCCAGCAGCTTTAGTGGGCCTGCAACTAATGAAAAACTGTTTTTT
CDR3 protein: CASSFSGPATNEKLFF

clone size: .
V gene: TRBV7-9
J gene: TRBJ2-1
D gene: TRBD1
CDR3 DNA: TGTGCCAGCAGCCCGGCGGACAGGGAAGAAAAGTTCTTC
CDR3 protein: CASSPADREEKFF

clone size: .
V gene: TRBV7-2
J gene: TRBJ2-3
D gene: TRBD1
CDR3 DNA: TGTGCCAGCAGCCCCGTGACAGGGGCGGAGGGAGATACGCAGTATTTT
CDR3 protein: CASSPVTGAEGDTQYF

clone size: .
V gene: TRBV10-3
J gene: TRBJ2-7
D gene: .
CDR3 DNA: TGTGCCACTTCTCCGAGGGGCTACGAGCAGTACTTC
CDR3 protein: CATSPRGYEQYF

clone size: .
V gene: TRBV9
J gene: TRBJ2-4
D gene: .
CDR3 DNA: TGTGCCAGCAGCTTCATGGGGAGTCCCAAAAACATTCAGTACTTC
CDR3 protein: CASSFMGSPKNIQYF

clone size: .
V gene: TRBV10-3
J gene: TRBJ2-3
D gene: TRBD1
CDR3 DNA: TGTGCCATCAGTGATCAGACAGGGGGCACAGATACGCAGTATTTT
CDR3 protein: CAISDQTGGTDTQYF

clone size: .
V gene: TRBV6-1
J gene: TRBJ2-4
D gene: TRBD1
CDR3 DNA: TGTGCCAGCTGGGACAGTGGGACGGCCAAAAACATTCAGTACTTC
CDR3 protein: CASWDSGTAKNIQYF

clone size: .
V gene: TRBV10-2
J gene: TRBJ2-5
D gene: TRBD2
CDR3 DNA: TGCGCCAGCAGTGAGCCGGCGACTAGCGGGATCAGGGAGCAGTACTTC
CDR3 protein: CASSEPATSGIREQYF

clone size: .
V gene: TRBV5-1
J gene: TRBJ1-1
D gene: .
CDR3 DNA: TGCGCCAGCAGCTCGCGGGACTTTCTTCCTTTGGACACTGAAGCTTTCTTT
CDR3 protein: CASSSRDFLPLDTEAFF